The 13 T cell receptor beta chains listed next were all sequenced from one sample in a study of CD8+ T cells in alopecia areata. Treatment defined: oral pan-JAK inhibitor, 5-10 mg twice daily. In each case, RNA was isolated and then reverse transcribed into cDNA as the sequencing template. Assay: immunoSEQ multiplex PCR; the TCRdb copy retains only in-frame clones and omits some. The table has fewer than 110,000 clones, 55% to 70% seen once. The sample in question was CD8+ T cells sorted from blood, obtained between weeks 55 and 65, from a patient treated with tofacitinib. The origin of the receptors is a human donor with alopecia areata.

This sequence joins TRBV25-1 and TRBJ2-2, with TRBD2 as a possible D gene (5 bases). The CDR3 is 13 amino acids. Per germline, CDR1 MGHDK and CDR2 SYGVNS. The germline V and J ends were trimmed by 1 base and 6 bases, with 6 bases remaining between them. CDR3 region: CASSEFGAGELFF. In DNA form, the CDR3 reads TGTGCCAGCAGTGAATTCGGGGCCGGGGAGCTGTTTTTT.

This clone was recorded a few times. The V call is TRBV13, the J call TRBJ2-1, with 10 bases matching TRBD1. CDR3 size: 14 residues. J was trimmed by 8 bases and V by 5 bases; bases with no gene match: 6. Germline CDR1 PRHDT, CDR2 FYEKMQ (reference sequence). The CDR3 DNA is TGTGCCAGCAGCCCGACAGGGGGCTATGATGAGCAGTTCTTC. Protein: CASSPTGGYDEQFF.

In this sample, this clone turned up a few times. The chain couples TRBV27 to TRBJ2-1; 10 positions match TRBD2. V dropped 3 bases and J dropped 2; count of bases not matched to a gene: 16. The CDR3 is 20 amino acids. The germline V gene encodes CDR1 MNHEY and CDR2 SMNVEV (reference sequence). CDR3 residues: CASSFTTSGFGGAAYNEQFF. The CDR3 DNA is TGTGCCAGCAGTTTCACGACTAGCGGGTTTGGGGGGGCGGCCTACAATGAGCAGTTCTTC.

This clone was observed a handful of times. The chain has TRBV11-2 and TRBJ2-1; 9 nucleotides match TRBD1. Germline V CDR1 and CDR2: SGHAT, FQNNGV. This CDR3 is 14 amino acids long. The ends lost 5 bases at V and 3 bases at J; junction bases unmatched: 2. The CDR3 sequence is CASSATGGYNEQFF. The CDR3 DNA follows: TGTGCCAGCAGCGCGACAGGGGGCTACAATGAGCAGTTCTTC.

This sequence joins TRBV18 and TRBJ2-7; a weak D match, TRBD2 (6 bases). CDR3 length: 13 residues. Trimming removed 3 bases from V and 3 bases from J, with 9 bases in between. From germline, CDR1 is KGHSH and CDR2 LQKENI. In nucleotides, the CDR3 is TGTGCCAGCTCACCCGGGGGACGCTACGAGCAGTACTTC. Its translation: CASSPGGRYEQYF.

The V gene is TRBV7-9, the J gene TRBJ2-2; D may be TRBD2 (6 bases). Trimming took 5 bases from V and 3 from J, leaving 16 bases between them. Germline V gene data show CDR1 as SEHNR and CDR2 as FQNEAQ (reference sequence). The CDR3 is 16 residues long. CDR3 loop: CASSPPRESDTGELFF. DNA of the CDR3: TGTGCCAGCAGCCCCCCCCGGGAGTCGGACACCGGGGAGCTGTTTTTT.

The chain links TRBV6-6 to TRBJ1-5; 11 bases line up with TRBD1. Losses at the gene ends were 0 bases for V and 6 bases for J; bases not matched to a gene: 1. This CDR3 is built from 15 residues. Germline CDR1 MNHNY, CDR2 SVGAGI (reference sequence). CDR3 in DNA: TGTGCCAGCAGTTACTCGGGACAGGGGGGTCAGCCCCAGCATTTT. This sequence encodes CASSYSGQGGQPQHF.

J is TRBJ1-2 and V is TRBV2, with TRBD1 as a possible D gene (6 bases). This CDR3 region has 13 residues. The germline CDR1 and CDR2 sequences are SNHLY and FYNNEI. V lost 4 bases, J lost 5 bases, and 11 bases lay in between. The chain's CDR3 is CASSGRQAYGYTF. Here the CDR3 DNA reads TGTGCCAGCAGTGGGCGACAGGCGTATGGCTACACCTTC.

The chain has TRBV5-1 and TRBJ2-5; 8 nucleotides match TRBD2. V shed 5 bases and J 5 bases; nucleotides not matched to a gene: 11. The germline V gene has CDR1 SGHRS and CDR2 YFSETQ. This CDR3 contains 15 residues. CDR3 amino acids: CASSSVAGPWETQYF. For the CDR3, the DNA is TGCGCCAGCAGTTCAGTAGCGGGGCCTTGGGAGACCCAGTACTTC.

The rearrangement uses TRBV4-2 and TRBJ1-6; D uncertain. Germline V CDR1 and CDR2: LGHNA, YNFKEQ. The CDR3 is 11 amino acids. Trimming stripped 1 base from V and 12 bases from J, with 4 bases between. The CDR3 DNA is TGTGCCAGCAGCCAAGGGGGACCCCTCCACTTT. Residues: CASSQGGPLHF.

The gene calls are TRBV18 and TRBJ2-1, with a tentative D call TRBD1 (7 bases). The length of the CDR3 is 16 residues. Germline lookup yields CDR1 KGHSH and CDR2 LQKENI. Trimming left V 0 bases short and J 7 bases short, with 16 bases between. CDR3 loop: CASSPPEGAAVNEQFF. CDR3 DNA sequence: TGTGCCAGCTCACCACCGGAGGGGGCGGCCGTGAATGAGCAGTTCTTC.

This chain links TRBV15 with TRBJ1-2; 7 bases align to TRBD1. Germline-derived CDR1 and CDR2 are LNHNV and YYDKDF (reference sequence). Germline trimming cut 3 bases from V and 8 bases from J; bases unmatched to any gene: 12. This CDR3 has 15 amino acids. The DNA of the CDR3 is TGTGCCACCAGCAGTACGCAGGGGGGAGTGGAGGGCTACACCTTC. Its protein is CATSSTQGGVEGYTF. The variable domain in full, with the rest retrieved from reference TRBV15 and TRBJ1-2, is DAMVIQNPRYQVTQFGKPVTLSCSQTLNHNVMYWYQQKSSQAPKLLFHYYDKDFNNEADTPDNFQSRRPNTSFCFLDIRSPGLGDTAMYLCATSSTQGGVEGYTFGSGTRLTVV.

Only a few counts were recorded for this clone. V usage is TRBV5-4 and J usage is TRBJ2-1; TRBD2 matches 7 bases. The CDR3 is made up of 13 amino acids. Germline CDR1 is SGHNT and CDR2 is YYREEE (reference sequence). Trimming at V came to 9 bases and at J to 8 bases, leaving 11 bases not matched to a gene. CDR3 loop: CATLGGVGYEQFF. The CDR3 DNA reads TGTGCCACCCTGGGGGGGGTGGGCTATGAGCAGTTCTTC.